The rows below give T cell receptor beta chains drawn from one sample of a study of cytomegalovirus exposure and HLA in healthy donors. Sequencing was performed with immunoSEQ multiplex PCR; in TCRdb, only in-frame clones are kept and a portion is missing. Here the sample spans hundreds of thousands of clones, 70% to 90% being singletons. Sequencing was performed on PBMCs. The receptors shown here come from a woman aged 18-29 years in good health and CMV-seronegative. Each CDR3 is given with its conserved first and last residue. Fields, in order: CDR3 DNA, CDR3 protein, D gene, V gene, clone size, J gene. The D gene is left open where the match is weak. Expanded clones are given a class, and other clones once, few, many or no size at all.

TGTGCCAGCAGCACCAGACAGGGAAACACTGAAGCTTTCTTT,CASSTRQGNTEAFF,TRBD1,TRBV7-6,-,TRBJ1-1
TGTGCCAGCAGGCTAGGGGGCGCAGGGGAATCACCCCTCCACTTT,CASRLGGAGESPLHF,TRBD1,TRBV6-5,-,TRBJ1-6
TGTGCCAGCAGTGCCGATCAGGGGGCCTACTATGGCTACACCTTC,CASSADQGAYYGYTF,TRBD1,TRBV6-5,-,TRBJ1-2
TGTGCCAGCAGCTTAGGGGGACAAGGAAAAGAGACCCAGTACTTC,CASSLGGQGKETQYF,-,TRBV11-3,-,TRBJ2-5
TGCGCCAGCAGCCCACTGGCGGGGGCGTCCACTGAAGCTTTCTTT,CASSPLAGASTEAFF,-,TRBV5-1,-,TRBJ1-1
TGTGCCAGTAGTATAGCTAAGGGGGCGAACACTGAAGCTTTCTTT,CASSIAKGANTEAFF,TRBD1,TRBV19,-,TRBJ1-1
TGTGCCAGCAGTGAAGCGCCGGGGGGGGGAATAGATACGCAGTATTTT,CASSEAPGGGIDTQYF,TRBD2,TRBV2,-,TRBJ2-3
TGTGCCAGCAGCGTCCTACCCCTCGGCACTGAAGCTTTCTTT,CASSVLPLGTEAFF,-,TRBV9,-,TRBJ1-1
TGTGCCAGCAGCGACAGACGGATACTAAACACTGAAGCTTTCTTT,CASSDRRILNTEAFF,-,TRBV7-2,-,TRBJ1-1
TGTGCCAGTAGCCTCGGACTTTCGAACACTGAAGCTTTCTTT,CASSLGLSNTEAFF,-,TRBV19,-,TRBJ1-1
TGTGCCAGCAGACCCGGGGGAAACCCTGAAGCTTTCTTT,CASRPGGNPEAFF,-,TRBV27,-,TRBJ1-1
TGTGCCAGCATTGCTTGCCCAGACAGGGTTTTTGATTTGGTTTCGGATCAGCCCCAGCATTTT,CASIACPDRVFDLVSDQPQHF,-,TRBV21-1,-,TRBJ1-5
TGCGCCAGCAGTCAATCAGTTGACGGGGACAGGGGCAACTATGGCTACACCTTC,CASSQSVDGDRGNYGYTF,TRBD1,TRBV23-1,few,TRBJ1-2
TGTGCCAGCAGCGGATACACAGGGGGCTATGGCTACACCTTC,CASSGYTGGYGYTF,TRBD1,TRBV14,-,TRBJ1-2
TGTGCCAGTAGTATAGCCAGGGCGGGCTACACCTTC,CASSIARAGYTF,-,TRBV19,-,TRBJ1-2
TGTGCCAGCAGTCCCTGGGACAGTCATAGCAATCAGCCCCAGCATTTT,CASSPWDSHSNQPQHF,TRBD1,TRBV27,-,TRBJ1-5
TGTGCCAGCACCTCGGACAGGGCCTATGGGCCCCAGCATTTT,CASTSDRAYGPQHF,TRBD1,TRBV6-1,-,TRBJ1-5
TGTGCCATCCCCTTTAGCGGGGGTAATAACAATGAGCAGTTCTTC,CAIPFSGGNNNEQFF,TRBD2,TRBV27,-,TRBJ2-1
TGTGCCAGCTCACCACCGGGAGGGAACTATGGCTACACCTTC,CASSPPGGNYGYTF,-,TRBV18,-,TRBJ1-2
TGTGCCATCGCGCGGGGTCTCCAAGAGACCCAGTACTTC,CAIARGLQETQYF,-,TRBV10-3,-,TRBJ2-5
TGTGCCAGCAGACAGGGGTATAATTCACCCCTCCACTTT,CASRQGYNSPLHF,TRBD1,TRBV27,-,TRBJ1-6
TGTGCCAGCAGCTCGAGGCGGGGGGGCGTAGATACGCAGTATTTT,CASSSRRGGVDTQYF,TRBD2,TRBV7-2,-,TRBJ2-3
TGTGCCAGCAGAAAAACAGGGGGCTTGTGGACTGAAGCTTTCTTT,CASRKTGGLWTEAFF,TRBD1,TRBV6-5,-,TRBJ1-1
TGTGCCAGTAGTACCGGGGTCCAGCCCCAGCATTTT,CASSTGVQPQHF,-,TRBV19,few,TRBJ1-5
TGTGCCAGCAGCGTTGCGGGACCTACTAACTATGGCTACACCTTC,CASSVAGPTNYGYTF,-,TRBV9,-,TRBJ1-2
TGTGCCAGCATTAGAGAGGATCCGCGGGGCTACACCTTC,CASIREDPRGYTF,-,TRBV2,-,TRBJ1-2
TGTGCCAGTATGGGACAGTTGAACACTGAAGCTTTCTTT,CASMGQLNTEAFF,TRBD1,TRBV2,-,TRBJ1-1